These 32 T cell receptor beta chains share one sample of origin, sequenced in a study of cytomegalovirus exposure and HLA in healthy donors. The PCR used 60 Vbeta and 13 Jbeta primers. TCRdb's copy holds only in-frame clones and misses some; the assay was immunoSEQ multiplex PCR. The sample has about 170,000 clones, about four fifths seen once. The material sequenced was PBMCs. Every receptor here comes from a woman under 30 in good health and CMV-seropositive.

The J gene is TRBJ2-5, the V gene TRBV12-2; TRBD2, as called in the table, went unchecked against the DNA. TRBV12-2 is designated a pseudogene. The CDR3 length is 19 residues. The CDR3, as DNA: TGTGCAAGTCGCTTAGCAGGACTAGCGGGGGGGCCTGAGCAAGAGACCCAGTACTTC. Amino acid sequence: CASRLAGLAGGPEQETQYF.

This clone has more than one count but fewer than ten. The genes are TRBV6-6 and TRBJ2-1; TRBD2 matches at 8 bases. V gave up 0 bases and J gave up 5 bases; unmatched junction bases: 3. This CDR3 is 15 amino acids long. Germline assignment: CDR1 MNHNY and CDR2 SVGAGI (reference sequence). The CDR3 coding sequence is TGTGCCAGCAGTTACTCGATACTAGCGGACAATGAGCAGTTCTTC. Protein: CASSYSILADNEQFF.

The V and J genes are TRBV29-1 and TRBJ2-7; TRBD1 agrees at 7 bases. CDR1 and CDR2 from the germline V gene are SQVTM and ANQGSEA. J was trimmed by 4 bases and V by 2 bases; bases with no gene match: 2. The CDR3 covers 12 residues. In DNA, the CDR3 is TGCAGCGTTGAATGGGACAGTTACGAGCAGTACTTC. It encodes CSVEWDSYEQYF.

The rearrangement links TRBV4-2 to TRBJ2-2, with TRBD2 matching 10 bases. Germline V lookup: CDR1 LGHNA, CDR2 YNFKEQ. The trim removed 5 bases at V and 5 bases at J, leaving 11 bases unmatched. This CDR3 is built from 17 residues. DNA for the CDR3: TGTGCCAGCAGCGTCCGTCTAGCGGGGGTCTGGACCGGGGAGCTGTTTTTT. Protein: CASSVRLAGVWTGELFF.

The chain uses TRBV25-1 and TRBJ2-1, with D uncertain. The CDR3 spans 11 residues. V was clipped by 2 bases and J by 12 bases, with 8 bases between them. Germline CDR1 reads MGHDK; CDR2 reads SYGVNS. CDR3 nucleotides: TGTGCCAGCAGTGAACCCTCGGGGCAGTTCTTC. It specifies CASSEPSGQFF.

In nucleotides, the CDR3 is TGTGCCAGCTTCGGGGGGTCGATGGATGGCTACACCTTC. Protein: CASFGGSMDGYTF. The chain carries TRBV9 and TRBJ1-2, with D possibly TRBD1 on 5 matching bases. CDR1 is SGDLS and CDR2 is YYNGEE in the germline V gene. V was clipped by 7 bases and J by 6 bases, with 16 bases between them. CDR3 length: 13 amino acids.

The chain employs TRBV6-1 and TRBJ1-6; D is uncertain. The CDR3 is made up of 12 amino acids. With 4 bases removed from V and 9 bases from J, the gap between germline ends came to 7 bases. Germline V gives CDR1 MNHNS, CDR2 SASEGT. In DNA form, the CDR3 reads TGTGCCAGCAGTGCCGTTCTTTCACCCCTCCACTTT. It is translated as CASSAVLSPLHF.

This chain joins TRBV9 and TRBJ2-1; no clear D gene. There are 17 residues in the CDR3. Germline CDR1 SGDLS, CDR2 YYNGEE. The V and J ends lost 0 bases and 4 bases respectively, with 17 bases between them. CDR3 bases: TGTGCCAGCAGCGTAGAAGGTTTGAGATACGGGTACAATGAGCAGTTCTTC. This encodes CASSVEGLRYGYNEQFF.

The chain has TRBV28 and TRBJ2-7; TRBD1 aligns across 9 bases. CDR1 is MDHEN, CDR2 SYDVKM, per germline. The J segment lost 4 bases and the V segment lost 0 bases, leaving 1 base of the junction unmatched. The CDR3 extends over 14 amino acids. The CDR3 DNA reads TGTGCCAGCAGTTTATGGGACAGGGGTTACGAGCAGTACTTC. It translates to CASSLWDRGYEQYF.

V usage is TRBV7-7 and J usage is TRBJ1-5; 7 positions match TRBD1. CDR1 is SSHAT and CDR2 is FNYEAQ in the germline V gene (reference sequence). V was clipped by 5 bases and J by 7 bases; unmatched bases: 8. This CDR3 is 14 amino acids long. CDR3 loop: CASSPQRTGQPQHF. CDR3 nucleotides: TGTGCCAGCAGCCCACAGAGGACAGGACAGCCCCAGCATTTT.

This clone was counted only a few times. The chain employs TRBV5-1 and TRBJ1-1; 7 nucleotides agree with TRBD1. Losses at the gene ends were 3 bases for V and 10 bases for J; bases not matched to a gene: 9. The CDR3 loop spans 13 amino acids. Per the germline V gene, CDR1 is SGHRS and CDR2 is YFSETQ. CDR3 region: CASSSQGSGGAFF. The CDR3 coding sequence is TGCGCCAGCAGCTCACAGGGGTCCGGAGGAGCTTTCTTT.

The gene calls are TRBV5-1 and TRBJ2-5; TRBD2 matches at 10 bases. This CDR3 has 15 residues. The germline V gene encodes CDR1 SGHRS and CDR2 YFSETQ. V lost 3 bases and J lost 1; bases outside the gene matches: 3. The CDR3 loop reads CASSSVAGGQETQYF. The CDR3 DNA is TGCGCCAGCAGCTCGGTAGCGGGGGGCCAAGAGACCCAGTACTTC. The complete variable domain, with remaining parts taken from reference TRBV5-1 and TRBJ2-5, reads KAGVTQTPRYLIKTRGQQVTLSCSPISGHRSVSWYQQTPGQGLQFLFEYFSETQRNKGNFPGRFSGRQFSNSRSEMNVSTLELGDSALYLCASSSVAGGQETQYFGPGTRLLVL.

V usage is TRBV18 and J usage is TRBJ2-7; D gene unclear. Trimming took 1 base from V and 5 from J, leaving 15 bases between them. The CDR3 is 15 amino acids. Germline V CDR1 and CDR2: KGHSH, LQKENI. The CDR3 reads CASSPRSENRHEQYF. As DNA, the CDR3 is TGTGCCAGCTCACCACGGTCGGAGAATCGACACGAGCAGTACTTC.

V is TRBV27 and J is TRBJ2-2; unclear D gene. CDR3 length equals 13 residues. CDR1 is MNHEY, CDR2 SMNVEV, per germline (reference sequence). V lost 6 bases, J lost 7 bases, and 12 bases lay in between. As DNA, the CDR3 is TGTGCCAGCAGCCACTTCCCCAACGGGGAGCTGTTTTTT. It specifies CASSHFPNGELFF.

As for this clone: This specimen includes other DNA sequences encoding the same CDR3. The CDR3 is CASSYQNTEAFF. The CDR3 bases are TGTGCCAGCAGTTATCAGAACACTGAAGCTTTCTTT. The rearrangement joins TRBV6-5 to TRBJ1-1; D uncertain. CDR3 length: 12 amino acids. CDR1 is MNHEY and CDR2 is SVGAGI in the germline V gene. V was pared by 3 bases and J by 1 base, with 3 bases between.

This clone was counted between two and nine times. The chain is built from TRBV29-1 and TRBJ1-1, with D possibly TRBD1 on 6 matching bases. Germline CDR1 and CDR2: SQVTM and ANQGSEA. The CDR3 runs 13 residues. The V end lost 7 bases, the J end lost 0 bases, and 12 bases lay between the germline ends. Written as DNA, the CDR3 is TGCAGCGAGAGGACAGCTATGAACACTGAAGCTTTCTTT. Its translation: CSERTAMNTEAFF.

The rearrangement links TRBV5-6 to TRBJ2-3, with a tentative D call TRBD1 (5 bases). The V and J ends lost 1 base and 0 bases respectively, with 18 bases between them. Looked up from germline, CDR1 is SGHDT and CDR2 is YYEEEE. This CDR3 contains 18 residues. CDR3 nucleotides: TGTGCCAGCAGCTTGCAACTGCGCTCGACAGCGAGCACAGATACGCAGTATTTT. Protein sequence: CASSLQLRSTASTDTQYF.

This clone has only one observation. J is TRBJ2-7 and V is TRBV6-6; possible D gene TRBD2, 5 bases. The CDR3 runs to 15 residues. CDR1 and CDR2 (germline): MNHNY, SVGAGI (reference sequence). Trimming took off 2 bases at V and 3 bases at J, with 14 bases between the two ends. CDR3 bases: TGTGCCAGCAGTTACGAGGGCCGCGGGCTCTACGAGCAGTACTTC. Protein sequence: CASSYEGRGLYEQYF.

The V call is TRBV14, the J call TRBJ1-5; D gene ambiguous. CDR3 size: 10 residues. Per the germline V gene, CDR1 is SGHDN and CDR2 is FVKESK. The V end lost 6 bases, the J end lost 9 bases, and 6 bases lay between the germline ends. The CDR3 reads CASSPLPQHF. Written as DNA, the CDR3 is TGTGCCAGCAGTCCTTTGCCCCAGCATTTT.

The CDR3 protein is CASSGNPGGDYGYTF. The CDR3 DNA is TGTGCCAGCAGCGGGAATCCAGGGGGCGACTATGGCTACACCTTC. The chain joins TRBV6-1 to TRBJ1-2, with 8 nucleotides matching TRBD1. CDR3 size: 15 residues. Germline V lookup: CDR1 MNHNS, CDR2 SASEGT. V lost 6 bases and J lost 3; bases outside the gene matches: 9.

V is TRBV18 and J is TRBJ2-1; 12 nucleotides match TRBD2. CDR3 length equals 14 residues. CDR1 KGHSH and CDR2 LQKENI come from the germline V gene. The trim removed 8 bases at V and 3 bases at J, leaving 2 bases unmatched. The CDR3 region is CASQTSGGYNEQFF. The CDR3 nucleotides are TGTGCCAGCCAGACTAGCGGGGGCTACAATGAGCAGTTCTTC.

V is TRBV4-3 and J is TRBJ2-2; 10 bases map to TRBD2. V dropped 2 bases and J dropped 3; count of bases not matched to a gene: 9. Germline V gene data show CDR1 as LGHNA and CDR2 as YSLEER. This CDR3 comprises 18 residues. This CDR3 reads CASSQPTSGWGYTGELFF. The CDR3 DNA sequence: TGCGCCAGCAGCCAACCGACTAGCGGGTGGGGTTACACCGGGGAGCTGTTTTTT.

This chain joins TRBV7-9 and TRBJ2-1, with 8 bases lining up with TRBD1. Germline CDR1 and CDR2: SEHNR and FQNEAQ (reference sequence). This CDR3 comprises 16 residues. V lost 5 bases and J lost 4; bases outside the gene matches: 10. This CDR3 is CASSPFHGTGYNEQFF. CDR3 coding DNA: TGTGCCAGCAGCCCTTTCCACGGGACAGGTTACAATGAGCAGTTCTTC.

The chain uses TRBV6-5 and TRBJ1-2; D is perhaps TRBD1 (6 bases). Germline CDR1 is MNHEY and CDR2 is SVGAGI. With 6 bases removed from V and 5 bases from J, the gap between germline ends came to 16 bases. The CDR3 is 14 residues long. The CDR3 protein is CASSRRQDMYGYTF. CDR3 DNA: TGTGCCAGCAGCCGTCGACAGGATATGTATGGCTACACCTTC.

The chain employs TRBV13 and TRBJ1-2, with TRBD1 matching over 9 bases. V shed 0 bases and J 2 bases; nucleotides not matched to a gene: 7. Germline CDR1 PRHDT, CDR2 FYEKMQ (reference sequence). This CDR3 is built from 17 residues. The CDR3 sequence: CASSLGLRQGDNYGYTF. DNA for the CDR3: TGTGCCAGCAGCTTAGGCCTAAGACAGGGGGACAACTATGGCTACACCTTC.

This rearrangement joins TRBV6-5 to TRBJ1-6; 8 bases map to TRBD1. Germline-derived CDR1 and CDR2 are MNHEY and SVGAGI. The CDR3 is 15 residues long. With 1 base clipped from V and 5 bases from J, the junction kept 1 base outside the gene matches. CDR3 in amino acids: CASSYLDRDNSPLHF. The CDR3 nucleotides are TGTGCCAGCAGTTACTTGGACAGGGATAATTCACCCCTCCACTTT.

The V call is TRBV28, the J call TRBJ1-2; weak D call: TRBD1 (6 bases). With 5 bases removed from V and 3 bases from J, the gap between germline ends came to 31 bases. CDR1 and CDR2 from the germline V gene are MDHEN and SYDVKM. The CDR3 has 20 residues. The CDR3 DNA is TGTGCCAGCAGTCCCCCCGCGGGGGTCCCGCGATCATCAGGGGACTATGGCTACACCTTC. It is translated as CASSPPAGVPRSSGDYGYTF.

The chain carries TRBV6-6 and TRBJ2-3; perhaps TRBD1 as D (6 bases). The V gene lost 0 bases and the J gene lost 5 bases, with 12 bases spanning the gap. Germline V gives CDR1 MNHNY, CDR2 SVGAGI (reference sequence). The CDR3 spans 15 residues. The CDR3, as DNA: TGTGCCAGCAGTTACTCGAGTGGCAGGGGAGATACGCAGTATTTT. It encodes CASSYSSGRGDTQYF.

The chain is built from TRBV14 and TRBJ2-2; 9 positions agree with TRBD2. Per the germline V gene, CDR1 is SGHDN and CDR2 is FVKESK. After removal of 3 bases from V and 6 bases from J, the junction contained 8 bases not matched to a gene. This CDR3 comprises 16 residues. CDR3 loop: CASSQMRGGLPGELFF. The CDR3 DNA reads as TGTGCCAGCAGCCAGATGCGGGGGGGCCTTCCCGGGGAGCTGTTTTTT.

The V call is TRBV27, the J call TRBJ1-2; D gene unclear. The V and J ends lost 4 bases and 0 bases respectively, with 9 bases between them. In germline, CDR1 is MNHEY, CDR2 SMNVEV (reference sequence). The length of the CDR3 is 14 residues. The CDR3 region is CASSYSPANYGYTF. CDR3 DNA: TGTGCCAGCAGTTATAGTCCCGCTAACTATGGCTACACCTTC.

The gene calls are TRBV2 and TRBJ2-7, with a weak D call TRBD2 (6 bases). The CDR3 sequence is 15 residues long. V lost 3 bases, J lost 1 base, and 13 bases lay in between. Germline V gene lookup returns CDR1 SNHLY and CDR2 FYNNEI. The chain's CDR3 is CASSDGDLVSYEQYF. CDR3 sequence (DNA): TGTGCCAGCAGTGATGGGGACTTGGTATCCTACGAGCAGTACTTC.

J is TRBJ2-2 and V is TRBV7-9; weak D call: TRBD2 (5 bases). Trimming took off 2 bases at V and 4 bases at J, with 8 bases between the two ends. This CDR3 contains 14 residues. The germline CDR1 and CDR2 sequences are SEHNR and FQNEAQ (reference sequence). The CDR3 nucleotides read TGTGCCAGCAGCTTAACGGACTTCACCGGGGAGCTGTTTTTT. Its translation: CASSLTDFTGELFF. Looking up the rest from reference TRBV7-9 and TRBJ2-2 gives the full variable domain: DTGVSQNPRHKITKRGQNVTFRCDPISEHNRLYWYRQTLGQGPEFLTYFQNEAQLEKSRLLSDRFSAERPKGSFSTLEIQRTEQGDSAMYLCASSLTDFTGELFFGEGSRLTVL.